This TCR beta chain was sequenced for a study of blood T cell repertoires in COVID-19. Trimming cost V 5 bases and J 4 bases; bases outside gene matches: 14. Germline V gene sequence: CDR1 SEHNR, CDR2 FQNEAQ (reference sequence). The CDR3 is made up of 16 amino acids. All recovered Cohort 3 donors got two negative PCRs, got clearance, or saw symptom resolution. This clone was recorded many times. Profiling relied on immunoSEQ multiplex PCR, and the TCRdb table lists in-frame clones only, not all of them. The repertoire includes under 250,000 clones, approximately 80% of them detected once, and 1.5% to 2% sits in the top ten.

The sequence derives from a man aged 60 to 75 who had recovered from COVID-19. Sequencing used PBMCs or T cells enriched from blood (not recorded which). V gene TRBV7-9 combines with J gene TRBJ2-7, with 7 bases identical to TRBD1. This CDR3 reads CASSPRGQGVVYEQYF. The CDR3 region has the DNA TGTGCCAGCAGCCCCCGAGGGCAGGGGGTTGTTTACGAGCAGTACTTC.